The entry that follows covers one T cell receptor (beta chain) sequence. As yet, its antigen is unknown. This sample was included in a study of cytomegalovirus exposure and HLA in healthy donors. At the level of the study: Early release data held about 92 million unique TCRs from HLA-typed donors. Among 350 to 500 genotyped donors, around 80% fell in the Caucasian-associated ancestry cluster. Study outcomes and limitations: The authors listed approximately 150 TCR beta chains as cytomegalovirus-associated. Association with HLA alleles at 0.05 false discovery rate was found for 15,000 to 20,000 TCR beta sequences in a later analysis.

PCR involved 60 Vbeta and 13 Jbeta primers. Produced via immunoSEQ multiplex PCR; TCRdb's table is partial and in-frame only. The sample has roughly 150,000 clones; approximately 79% are singletons. The CDR3 is 16 residues long. V was pared by 1 base and J by 2 bases, with 3 bases of the junction left unmatched. CDR1 is MGHRA and CDR2 is YSYEKL in the germline V gene. The sequence was obtained from a male donor in good health and CMV-seronegative. J is TRBJ2-1 and V is TRBV4-1; TRBD2 matches at 9 bases. The sequencing sample was made of PBMCs. The CDR3 reads CASSQGASGAYNEQFF. CDR3 coding DNA: TGCGCCAGCAGCCAAGGGGCTAGCGGGGCCTACAATGAGCAGTTCTTC.